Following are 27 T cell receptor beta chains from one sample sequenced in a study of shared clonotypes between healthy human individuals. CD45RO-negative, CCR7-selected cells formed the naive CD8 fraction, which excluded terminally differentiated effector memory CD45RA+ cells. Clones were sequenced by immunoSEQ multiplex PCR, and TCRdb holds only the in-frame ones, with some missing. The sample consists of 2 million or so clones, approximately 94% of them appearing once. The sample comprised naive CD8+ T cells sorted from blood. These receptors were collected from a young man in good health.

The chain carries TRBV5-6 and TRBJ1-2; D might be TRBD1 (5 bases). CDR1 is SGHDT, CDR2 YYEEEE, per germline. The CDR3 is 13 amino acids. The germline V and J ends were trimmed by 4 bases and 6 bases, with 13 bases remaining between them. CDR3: CASSLTDVHGYTF. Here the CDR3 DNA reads TGTGCCAGCAGCCTGACAGATGTCCATGGCTACACCTTC.

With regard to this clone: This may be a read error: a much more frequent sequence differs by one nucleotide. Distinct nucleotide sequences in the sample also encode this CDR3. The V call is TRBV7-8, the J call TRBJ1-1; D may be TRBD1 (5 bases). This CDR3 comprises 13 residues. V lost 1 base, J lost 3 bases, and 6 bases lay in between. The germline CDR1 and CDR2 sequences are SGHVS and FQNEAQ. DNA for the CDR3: TGTGCCAGCAGCTTAGGGGGGGACACTGAAGCTTTCTTT. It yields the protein CASSLGGDTEAFF. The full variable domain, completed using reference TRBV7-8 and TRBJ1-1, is GAGVSQSPRYKVAKRGQDVALRCDPISGHVSLFWYQQALGQGPEFLTYFQNEAQLDKSGLPSDRFFAERPEGSVSTLKIQRTQQEDSAVYLCASSLGGDTEAFFGQGTRLTVV.

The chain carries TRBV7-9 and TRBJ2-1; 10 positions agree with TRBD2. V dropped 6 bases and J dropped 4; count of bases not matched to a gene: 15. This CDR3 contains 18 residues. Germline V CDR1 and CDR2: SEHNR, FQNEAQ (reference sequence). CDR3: CASRRATSGGAGYNEQFF. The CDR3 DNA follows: TGTGCCAGCAGACGTGCTACAAGCGGGGGGGCCGGTTACAATGAGCAGTTCTTC.

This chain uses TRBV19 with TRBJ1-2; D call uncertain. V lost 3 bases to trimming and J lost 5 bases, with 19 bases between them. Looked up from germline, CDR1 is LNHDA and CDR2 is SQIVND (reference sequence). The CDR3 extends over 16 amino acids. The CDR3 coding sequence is TGTGCCAGTAGTATTCATCCGGTGGACGGCCCATATGGCTACACCTTC. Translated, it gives CASSIHPVDGPYGYTF.

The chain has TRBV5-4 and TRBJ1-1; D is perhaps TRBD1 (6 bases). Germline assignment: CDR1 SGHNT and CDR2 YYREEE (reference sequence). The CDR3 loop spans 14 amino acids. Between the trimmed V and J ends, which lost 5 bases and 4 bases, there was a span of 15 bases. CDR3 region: CASSPRGGGTEAFF. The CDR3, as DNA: TGTGCCAGCAGTCCGCGGGGGGGCGGCACTGAAGCTTTCTTT.

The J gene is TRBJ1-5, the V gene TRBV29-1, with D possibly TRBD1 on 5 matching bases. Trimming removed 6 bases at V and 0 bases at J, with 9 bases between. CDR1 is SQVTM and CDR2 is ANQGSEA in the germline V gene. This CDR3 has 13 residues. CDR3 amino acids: CSVQEDSNQPQHF. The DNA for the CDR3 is TGCAGCGTACAGGAGGATAGCAATCAGCCCCAGCATTTT.

Here the CDR3 reads CASSFSGAYDTQYF. CDR3 coding DNA: TGTGCCAGCAGCTTTTCAGGGGCTTACGATACGCAGTATTTT. This chain joins TRBV5-4 and TRBJ2-3; D possibly corresponds to TRBD1 (6 bases). Trimming took off 2 bases at V and 6 bases at J, with 13 bases between the two ends. The CDR3 totals 14 residues. Germline V gene data show CDR1 as SGHNT and CDR2 as YYREEE (reference sequence).

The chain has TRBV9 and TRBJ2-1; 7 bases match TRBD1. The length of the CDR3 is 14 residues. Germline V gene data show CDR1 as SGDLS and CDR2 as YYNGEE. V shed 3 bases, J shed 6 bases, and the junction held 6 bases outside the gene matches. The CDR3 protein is CASSETGSGNEQFF. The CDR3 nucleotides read TGTGCCAGCAGCGAGACAGGGTCGGGCAATGAGCAGTTCTTC.

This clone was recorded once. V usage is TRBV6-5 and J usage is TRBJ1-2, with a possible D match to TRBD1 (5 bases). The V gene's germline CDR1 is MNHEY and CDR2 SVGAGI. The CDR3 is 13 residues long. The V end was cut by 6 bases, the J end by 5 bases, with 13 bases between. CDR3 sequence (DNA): TGTGCCAGCAGCGCGGGGGTCGTATATGGCTACACCTTC. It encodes CASSAGVVYGYTF.

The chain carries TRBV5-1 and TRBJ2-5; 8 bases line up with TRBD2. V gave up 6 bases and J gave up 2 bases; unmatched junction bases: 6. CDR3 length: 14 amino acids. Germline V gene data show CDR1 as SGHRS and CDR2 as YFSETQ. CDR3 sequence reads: CASTREGLQETQYF. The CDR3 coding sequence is TGCGCCAGCACTCGGGAGGGGTTACAAGAGACCCAGTACTTC.

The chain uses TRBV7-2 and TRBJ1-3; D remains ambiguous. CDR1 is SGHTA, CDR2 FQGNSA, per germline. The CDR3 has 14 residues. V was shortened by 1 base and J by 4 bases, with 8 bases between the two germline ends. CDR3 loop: CASSLVGDGNTIYF. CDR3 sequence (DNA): TGTGCCAGCAGCTTAGTCGGTGACGGAAACACCATATATTTT.

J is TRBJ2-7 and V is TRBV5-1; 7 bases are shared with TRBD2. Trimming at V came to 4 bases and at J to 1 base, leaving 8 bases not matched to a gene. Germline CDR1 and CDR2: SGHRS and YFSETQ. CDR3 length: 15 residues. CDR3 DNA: TGCGCCAGCAGCCCCTGGGAGGGTGGGTCCTACGAGCAGTACTTC. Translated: CASSPWEGGSYEQYF. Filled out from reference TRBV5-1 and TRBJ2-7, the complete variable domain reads KAGVTQTPRYLIKTRGQQVTLSCSPISGHRSVSWYQQTPGQGLQFLFEYFSETQRNKGNFPGRFSGRQFSNSRSEMNVSTLELGDSALYLCASSPWEGGSYEQYFGPGTRLTVT.

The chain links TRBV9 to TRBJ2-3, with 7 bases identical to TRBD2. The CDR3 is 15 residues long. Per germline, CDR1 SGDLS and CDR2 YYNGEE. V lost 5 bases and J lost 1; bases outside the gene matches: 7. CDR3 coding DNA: TGTGCCAGCAGAGGTAGCGGGTGGGGCACAGATACGCAGTATTTT. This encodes CASRGSGWGTDTQYF.

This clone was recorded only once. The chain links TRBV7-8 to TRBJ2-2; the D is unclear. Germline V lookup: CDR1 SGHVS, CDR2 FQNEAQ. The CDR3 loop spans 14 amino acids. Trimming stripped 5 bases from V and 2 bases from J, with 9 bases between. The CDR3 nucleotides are TGTGCCAGCAGCGACCTCTCCAACACCGGGGAGCTGTTTTTT. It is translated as CASSDLSNTGELFF.

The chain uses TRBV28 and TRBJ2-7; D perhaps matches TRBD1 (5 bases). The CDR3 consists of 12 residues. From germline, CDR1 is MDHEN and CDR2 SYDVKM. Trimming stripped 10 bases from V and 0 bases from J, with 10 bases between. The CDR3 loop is CATAGYSYEQYF. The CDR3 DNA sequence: TGTGCCACTGCAGGGTACTCCTACGAGCAGTACTTC.

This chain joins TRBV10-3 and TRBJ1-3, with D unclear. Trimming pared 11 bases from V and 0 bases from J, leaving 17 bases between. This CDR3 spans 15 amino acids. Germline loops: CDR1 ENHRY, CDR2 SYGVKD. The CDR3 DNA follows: TGTGCCGCGGAGGAAGATAGGAGCTCTGGAAACACCATATATTTT. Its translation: CAAEEDRSSGNTIYF.

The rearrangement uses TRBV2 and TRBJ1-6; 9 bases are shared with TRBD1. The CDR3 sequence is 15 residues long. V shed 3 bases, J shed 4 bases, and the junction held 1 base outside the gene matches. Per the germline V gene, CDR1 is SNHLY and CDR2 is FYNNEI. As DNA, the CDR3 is TGTGCCAGCAGTGAGGGACAGGGATATAATTCACCCCTCCACTTT. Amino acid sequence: CASSEGQGYNSPLHF.

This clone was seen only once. The CDR3 loop is CASSELTSGVGEQYF. CDR3 DNA sequence: TGCGCCAGCAGCGAATTGACTAGCGGGGTCGGCGAGCAGTACTTC. The chain joins TRBV4-1 to TRBJ2-7; 11 positions match TRBD2. The CDR3 loop spans 15 amino acids. The germline gives CDR1 MGHRA, CDR2 YSYEKL. The V gene end was trimmed by 5 bases and the J gene end by 6 bases; junction bases not matched to a gene: 9.

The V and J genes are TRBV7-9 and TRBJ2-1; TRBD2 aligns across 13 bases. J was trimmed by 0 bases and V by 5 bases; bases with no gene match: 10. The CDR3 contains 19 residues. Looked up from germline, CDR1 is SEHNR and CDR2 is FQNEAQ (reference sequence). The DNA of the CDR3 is TGTGCCAGCAGCACAGGACTAGCGGGAGATAAAACCTCCTACAATGAGCAGTTCTTC. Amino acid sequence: CASSTGLAGDKTSYNEQFF. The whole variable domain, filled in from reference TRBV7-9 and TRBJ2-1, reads DTGVSQNPRHKITKRGQNVTFRCDPISEHNRLYWYRQTLGQGPEFLTYFQNEAQLEKSRLLSDRFSAERPKGSFSTLEIQRTEQGDSAMYLCASSTGLAGDKTSYNEQFFGPGTRLTVL.

The chain's CDR3 is CASSENPGGDEQYF. In DNA, the CDR3 is TGTGCCAGCAGTGAAAACCCCGGGGGGGACGAGCAGTACTTC. This sequence joins TRBV6-1 and TRBJ2-7; TRBD2 matches at 8 bases. CDR1 and CDR2 from the germline V gene are MNHNS and SASEGT. The CDR3 loop spans 14 amino acids. The ends lost 2 bases at V and 5 bases at J; junction bases unmatched: 5.

Here the CDR3 reads CASSSDTPNYGYTF. The CDR3 coding sequence is TGTGCCAGCAGTTCAGACACCCCTAACTATGGCTACACCTTC. The V gene is TRBV6-5, the J gene TRBJ1-2; D remains ambiguous. The CDR3 contains 14 residues. The V end was cut by 4 bases, the J end by 0 bases, with 9 bases between. Per germline, CDR1 MNHEY and CDR2 SVGAGI.

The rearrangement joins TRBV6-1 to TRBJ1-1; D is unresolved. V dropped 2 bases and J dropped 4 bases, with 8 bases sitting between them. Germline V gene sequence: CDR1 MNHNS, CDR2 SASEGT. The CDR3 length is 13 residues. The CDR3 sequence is CASSEFGVTEAFF. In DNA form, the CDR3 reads TGTGCCAGCAGTGAATTCGGGGTCACTGAAGCTTTCTTT.

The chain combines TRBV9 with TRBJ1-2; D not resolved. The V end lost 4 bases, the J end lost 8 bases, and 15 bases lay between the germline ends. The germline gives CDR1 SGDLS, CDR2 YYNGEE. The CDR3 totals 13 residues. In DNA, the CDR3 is TGTGCCAGCAGCCCCAACCAAATCGGGGGCTACACCTTC. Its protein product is CASSPNQIGGYTF.

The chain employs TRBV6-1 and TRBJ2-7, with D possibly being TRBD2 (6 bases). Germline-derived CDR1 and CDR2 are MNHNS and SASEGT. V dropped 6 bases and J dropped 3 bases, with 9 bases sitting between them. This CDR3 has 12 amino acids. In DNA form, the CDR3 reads TGTGCCAGCAGGGGACTGATCTACGAGCAGTACTTC. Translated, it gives CASRGLIYEQYF.

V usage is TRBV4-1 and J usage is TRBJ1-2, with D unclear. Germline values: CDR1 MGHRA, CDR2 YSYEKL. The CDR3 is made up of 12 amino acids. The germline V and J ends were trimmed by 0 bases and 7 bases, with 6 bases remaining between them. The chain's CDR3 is CASSQDHSGYTF. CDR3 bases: TGCGCCAGCAGCCAAGATCACAGTGGCTACACCTTC.

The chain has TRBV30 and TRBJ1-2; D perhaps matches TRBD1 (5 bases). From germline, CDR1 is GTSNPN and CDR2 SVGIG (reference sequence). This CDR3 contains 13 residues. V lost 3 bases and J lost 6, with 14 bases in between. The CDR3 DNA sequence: TGTGCCTGGAGCGGCCAGGGTTGGGATGGCTACACCTTC. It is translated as CAWSGQGWDGYTF.

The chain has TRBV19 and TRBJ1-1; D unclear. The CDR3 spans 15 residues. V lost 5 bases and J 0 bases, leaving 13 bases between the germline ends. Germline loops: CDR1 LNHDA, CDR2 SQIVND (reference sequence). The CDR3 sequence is CASSASPEMNTEAFF. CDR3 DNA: TGTGCCAGTAGTGCCAGCCCGGAGATGAACACTGAAGCTTTCTTT.